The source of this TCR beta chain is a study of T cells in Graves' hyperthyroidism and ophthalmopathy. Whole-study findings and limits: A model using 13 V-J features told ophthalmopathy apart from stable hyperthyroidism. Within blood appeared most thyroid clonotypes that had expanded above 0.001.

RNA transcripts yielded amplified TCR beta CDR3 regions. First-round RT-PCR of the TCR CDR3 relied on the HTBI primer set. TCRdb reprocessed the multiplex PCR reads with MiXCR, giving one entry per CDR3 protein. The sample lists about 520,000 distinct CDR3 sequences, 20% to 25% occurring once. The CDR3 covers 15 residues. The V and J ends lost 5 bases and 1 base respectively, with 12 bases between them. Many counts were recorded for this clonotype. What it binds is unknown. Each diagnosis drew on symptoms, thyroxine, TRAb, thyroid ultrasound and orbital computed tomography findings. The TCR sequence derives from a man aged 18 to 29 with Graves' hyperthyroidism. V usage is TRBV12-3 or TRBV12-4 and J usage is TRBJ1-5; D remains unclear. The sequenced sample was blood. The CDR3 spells CASSVDGRSNQPQHF. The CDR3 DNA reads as TGTGCCAGCAGTGTGGACGGGCGGAGCAATCAGCCCCAGCATTTT.